The 14 T cell receptor beta chains in this list originate from one sample, sequenced in a study of blood T cell repertoires in COVID-19. Profiling relied on immunoSEQ multiplex PCR, and the TCRdb table lists in-frame clones only, not all of them. The repertoire consists of about 140,000 clones, with about 80% occurring once and the leading ten covering less than 3%. Sequences were obtained from PBMCs or T cells enriched from blood (not recorded which). The receptor source for this set is a woman aged 50 to 60 who had recovered from COVID-19.

The chain uses TRBV28 and TRBJ2-2; D is unresolved. The CDR3 sequence is 14 residues long. Germline CDR1 is MDHEN and CDR2 is SYDVKM. The V end was cut by 2 bases, the J end by 1 base, with 5 bases between. The CDR3 here is CASSLTRNTGELFF. For the CDR3, the DNA is TGTGCCAGCAGTTTAACGCGGAACACCGGGGAGCTGTTTTTT.

V gene TRBV19 combines with J gene TRBJ2-1; D is uncertain. Deletions cut 6 bases from V and 1 base from J, with 16 bases between. This CDR3 comprises 16 residues. CDR1 is LNHDA and CDR2 is SQIVND in the germline V gene (reference sequence). In DNA form, the CDR3 reads TGTGCCAGTAGCCGTGTAGTCGTTGTATCCTACAATGAGCAGTTCTTC. It yields the protein CASSRVVVVSYNEQFF.

The chain has TRBV6-5 and TRBJ2-7; TRBD1 matches 7 bases. The V gene's germline CDR1 is MNHEY and CDR2 SVGAGI. The V gene end was trimmed by 8 bases and the J gene end by 9 bases; junction bases not matched to a gene: 10. The length of the CDR3 is 12 residues. Here the CDR3 reads CASRSTGVVQYF. CDR3 nucleotide sequence: TGTGCCAGCCGATCTACAGGGGTTGTGCAGTACTTC.

The chain links TRBV10-3 to TRBJ1-4, with 8 bases that match TRBD1. Germline V gene lookup returns CDR1 ENHRY and CDR2 SYGVKD. Trimming at V came to 6 bases and at J to 8 bases, leaving 8 bases not matched to a gene. The CDR3 covers 14 residues. CDR3 sequence (DNA): TGTGCCATCAGCGGACAGGGCGGGGAAGAAAAACTGTTTTTT. The encoded protein is CAISGQGGEEKLFF.

This chain joins TRBV18 and TRBJ1-1; unclear D gene. Germline CDR1 reads KGHSH; CDR2 reads LQKENI. The CDR3 is 14 amino acids. Trimming pared 2 bases from V and 1 base from J, leaving 8 bases between. The CDR3 DNA reads as TGTGCCAGCTCACCAAACGGGGAGAACACTGAAGCTTTCTTT. The encoded protein is CASSPNGENTEAFF. Drawing the rest from reference TRBV18 and TRBJ1-1, the complete variable domain is NAGVMQNPRHLVRRRGQEARLRCSPMKGHSHVYWYRQLPEEGLKFMVYLQKENIIDESGMPKERFSAEFPKEGPSILRIQQVVRGDSAAYFCASSPNGENTEAFFGQGTRLTVV.

The chain links TRBV5-1 to TRBJ1-6; tentatively, D is TRBD1 (5 bases). V lost 4 bases, J lost 1 base, and 15 bases lay in between. Germline CDR1 is SGHRS and CDR2 is YFSETQ. CDR3 size: 17 residues. This CDR3 reads CASSPAQGLSYNSPLHF. CDR3 nucleotide sequence: TGCGCCAGCAGCCCGGCTCAGGGTCTTTCCTATAATTCACCCCTCCACTTT.

The chain recombines TRBV2 with TRBJ2-3, with D hard to call. The CDR3 has 16 amino acids. Trimming removed 6 bases from V and 1 base from J, with 17 bases in between. The germline gives CDR1 SNHLY, CDR2 FYNNEI. The CDR3 DNA reads as TGTGCCAGCAGGCGAGGCGCGTTAAGAGGCACAGATACGCAGTATTTT. This codes for CASRRGALRGTDTQYF.

The chain uses TRBV10-3 and TRBJ2-7; TRBD2 is a possible D gene (5 bases). V shed 11 bases and J shed 6 bases, with 20 bases lying between them. This CDR3 has 13 amino acids. The germline CDR1 and CDR2 sequences are ENHRY and SYGVKD. The CDR3, as DNA: TGTGCCGTTCAAACTAGTGAAGGACGCGAGCAGTACTTC. It specifies CAVQTSEGREQYF.

This clone appeared a few times. The gene calls are TRBV9 and TRBJ2-1; TRBD1 matches at 8 bases. CDR3 length: 16 amino acids. The V and J ends lost 2 bases and 3 bases, in that order; junction bases with no gene match: 7. Per germline, CDR1 SGDLS and CDR2 YYNGEE. CDR3 in DNA: TGTGCCAGCAGCGTCTCGGCCGGGACAGGCTACAATGAGCAGTTCTTC. Translation: CASSVSAGTGYNEQFF. The variable domain in full, with the rest retrieved from reference TRBV9 and TRBJ2-1, is DSGVTQTPKHLITATGQRVTLRCSPRSGDLSVYWYQQSLDQGLQFLIQYYNGEERAKGNILERFSAQQFPDLHSELNLSSLELGDSALYFCASSVSAGTGYNEQFFGPGTRLTVL.

V is TRBV2 and J is TRBJ2-5; TRBD1 matches 9 bases. Germline CDR1 and CDR2: SNHLY and FYNNEI. CDR3 length: 16 residues. V lost 2 bases to trimming and J lost 2 bases; unmatched junction nucleotides: 6. CDR3: CASSELTGGEQETQYF. The CDR3 DNA reads TGTGCCAGCAGTGAATTGACAGGGGGGGAGCAAGAGACCCAGTACTTC.

CDR3 residues: CASSWGLAGHEQFF. The CDR3 nucleotides read TGTGCCAGCAGCTGGGGACTAGCGGGACATGAGCAGTTCTTC. V and J are TRBV7-3 and TRBJ2-1; 13 nucleotides align to TRBD2. CDR1 and CDR2 from the germline V gene are SGHTA and FQGTGA. The J segment lost 8 bases and the V segment lost 4 bases, leaving 2 bases of the junction unmatched. The CDR3 runs 14 residues.

This clone was picked up a small number of times. V is TRBV27 and J is TRBJ1-6; a possible D gene is TRBD1 (5 bases). Trimming cost V 5 bases and J 7 bases, with 21 bases left between them. This CDR3 has 17 amino acids. Germline-derived CDR1 and CDR2 are MNHEY and SMNVEV (reference sequence). This CDR3 reads CASSINRQSLGNSPLHF. The CDR3 coding sequence is TGTGCCAGCAGTATTAACAGACAGAGTCTCGGCAATTCACCCCTCCACTTT.

A few counts support this clone. The CDR3 coding sequence is TGTGCCAGCAGCTTGGCCGGCGGGAGGGCTACGTTCGATACGCAGTATTTT. Amino acid sequence: CASSLAGGRATFDTQYF. The chain uses TRBV5-6 and TRBJ2-3, with 9 bases identical to TRBD2. The CDR3 runs 17 residues. Trimming at V came to 0 bases and at J to 6 bases, leaving 11 bases not matched to a gene. The V gene's germline CDR1 is SGHDT and CDR2 YYEEEE.

The V gene is TRBV5-5, the J gene TRBJ2-7; 7 nucleotides agree with TRBD1. J lost 4 bases, V lost 6 bases, and 10 bases had no gene match. From germline, CDR1 is SGHKS and CDR2 YYEKEE (reference sequence). The CDR3 runs to 14 residues. CDR3: CASTYRDSKYEQYF. The CDR3 coding sequence is TGTGCCAGCACCTACCGGGACAGTAAATACGAGCAGTACTTC.